The clone carrying this T cell receptor (beta chain) was detected a few times. Its specificity is not known. This entry is derived from a study of beta chain features in type 1 diabetes. Study-level results: Researchers report that Type 1 diabetes patients had moderately but significantly shorter TCRB CDR3s across all four CD4+ subsets.

V gave up 7 bases and J gave up 0 bases, with 10 bases separating them. The CDR3 sequence is 13 residues long. CDR1 and CDR2 from the germline V gene are SNHLY and FYNNEI. The investigators reverse transcribed all of the isolated RNA, so they sequenced expressed TCRB transcripts. An average of about 3.57 million reads was obtained for naive, central memory and regulatory T cell samples. The method was immunoSEQ multiplex PCR; TCRdb's version includes in-frame clones alone and lacks a portion of them. The data hold around 150,000 clones, with roughly 9% observed a single time. Once sorted, every population was more than 95% pure.

The chain uses TRBV2 and TRBJ2-7, with D possibly being TRBD2 (5 bases). This receptor was obtained from a woman aged 30 to 39 with type 1 diabetes. The sample consisted of central memory CD4+ T cells from blood. The CDR3 coding sequence is TGTGCCAGCATCGCGGGTCTCTCCTACGAGCAGTACTTC. Amino acids: CASIAGLSYEQYF.